This T cell receptor (beta chain) originates from a study of T-cell reconstitution after alpha-beta-depleted transplantation in children. Study-level results: Counts and diversity of T cells one year after transplant came mostly from newly produced T cells.

This clonotype was counted between two and nine times. Antigen unknown. The germline gives CDR1 LGHDT, CDR2 YNNKEL (reference sequence). The length of the CDR3 is 15 residues. J gave up 7 bases and V 2 bases, and 10 bases lay outside the gene matches. The library targeted TCRbeta and was prepared with unique molecular identifiers. MiXCR, applied by TCRdb to the PCR reads, yields one record per CDR3 protein. Among about 830,000 distinct CDR3 sequences listed, about 16% were seen once. The TCR was taken from a male patient younger than 18 who had a stem cell transplant for acute lymphoblastic leukemia, so the T cells may come from the graft donor. The V call is TRBV3-1, the J call TRBJ2-7; 8 bases fit TRBD2. The sample consisted of PBMCs, mostly from graft donor cells, taken 360 days after TCRalphabeta/CD19-depleted stem cell transplant. Here the CDR3 DNA reads TGTGCCAGCAGCCAACCGGGACTAGGATTCGGGGAGCAGTACTTC. Residues: CASSQPGLGFGEQYF.